This T cell receptor beta chain is from a study of T cell responses to AZD1222 COVID-19 vaccine. Findings and limits, study-wide: Samples come after the peak T cell response, not at day 14.

As for this clone: The antigen remains undetermined.

The repertoire was sequenced with immunoSEQ multiplex PCR; TCRdb's copy has only in-frame clones and lacks some. The data hold around 29,000 clones, with over 85% observed a single time. Germline V gene data show CDR1 as SNHLY and CDR2 as FYNNEI. The V end lost 8 bases, the J end lost 2 bases, and 19 bases lay between the germline ends. The CDR3 extends over 15 amino acids. The sequence was collected from an adult in good health. The rearrangement joins TRBV2 to TRBJ2-7; D remains ambiguous. Sequencing used peripheral blood, obtained on day 0 of AZD1222 vaccination. This CDR3 is CASLRPNLDPYEQYF. CDR3 nucleotides: TGTGCCAGCCTCAGACCCAACCTTGACCCCTACGAGCAGTACTTC. The entire variable domain, with the rest obtained from reference TRBV2 and TRBJ2-7, is as follows: EPEVTQTPSHQVTQMGQEVILRCVPISNHLYFYWYRQILGQKVEFLVSFYNNEISEKSEIFDDQFSVERPDGSNFTLKIRSTKLEDSAMYFCASLRPNLDPYEQYFGPGTRLTVT.